One sample yielded the 27 T cell receptor beta chains listed below, sequenced in a study of beta chain features in type 1 diabetes. The whole isolated RNA underwent reverse transcription, so sequencing captured expressed TCRB transcripts. Sequencing used immunoSEQ multiplex PCR; TCRdb keeps in-frame clones, though not all of them. The sample has fewer than 350,000 clones; around 7.3% are singletons. Sequenced: central memory CD4+ T cells from blood. These receptors were obtained from a woman aged 18-29 years in good health.

The J gene is TRBJ2-7, the V gene TRBV7-2; no clear D gene. The CDR3 length is 13 residues. Trimming pared 3 bases from V and 0 bases from J, leaving 6 bases between. CDR1 SGHTA and CDR2 FQGNSA come from the germline V gene. The CDR3 nucleotides are TGTGCCAGCAGCTTCGGGTTCTCCTACGAGCAGTACGTC. Translated, it gives CASSFGFSYEQYV.

The chain is built from TRBV9 and TRBJ1-2; TRBD1 might be the D (6 bases). Germline CDR1 reads SGDLS; CDR2 reads YYNGEE. Trimming shortened V by 6 bases and J by 6 bases, and 18 bases separated the two germline ends. The CDR3 runs to 14 residues. The CDR3: CASTSQGGMDGYTF. CDR3 DNA sequence: TGTGCCAGCACCTCCCAAGGGGGAATGGATGGCTACACCTTC.

The V gene is TRBV2, the J gene TRBJ2-5; weak D call: TRBD1 (5 bases). V lost 8 bases to trimming and J lost 3 bases, with 13 bases between them. CDR1 and CDR2 (germline): SNHLY, FYNNEI. This CDR3 has 13 amino acids. This CDR3 is CASSRQPKETQYF. The CDR3 DNA follows: TGTGCCAGCTCCCGACAGCCTAAAGAGACCCAGTACTTC.

This clone appeared once. This chain joins TRBV7-3 and TRBJ2-7; TRBD2 matches at 11 bases. The length of the CDR3 is 14 residues. With V trimmed by 5 bases and J by 4 bases, 4 bases remained unmatched. Germline CDR1 and CDR2: SGHTA and FQGTGA. CDR3 region: CASSTSSGGYEQYF. The CDR3 DNA reads TGTGCCAGCAGCACCTCTAGCGGGGGGTACGAGCAGTACTTC. Together with reference TRBV7-3 and TRBJ2-7, the CDR3 gives the full variable domain: GAGVSQTPSNKVTEKGKYVELRCDPISGHTALYWYRQSLGQGPEFLIYFQGTGAADDSGLPNDRFFAVRPEGSVSTLKIQRTERGDSAVYLCASSTSSGGYEQYFGPGTRLTVT.

V usage is TRBV2 and J usage is TRBJ1-4, with D perhaps matching TRBD1 (5 bases). The V end lost 6 bases, the J end lost 7 bases, and 15 bases lay between the germline ends. This CDR3 region has 14 residues. The germline CDR1 and CDR2 sequences are SNHLY and FYNNEI. The CDR3 DNA follows: TGTGCCAGCAGCGATAAGACAGCACTTGAAAAACTGTTTTTT. This encodes CASSDKTALEKLFF.

The genes are TRBV5-1 and TRBJ2-5; perhaps D is TRBD1 or TRBD2 (5 bases each). Deletions cut 4 bases from V and 6 bases from J, with 13 bases between. Germline V gene sequence: CDR1 SGHRS, CDR2 YFSETQ. The CDR3 runs to 13 residues. In DNA form, the CDR3 reads TGCGCCAGCAGCGGGGGATATGGAAAGACCCAGTACTTC. This encodes CASSGGYGKTQYF.

This clone was seen a handful of times. The rearrangement links TRBV28 to TRBJ1-3, with TRBD1 identical over 7 bases. The CDR3 sequence is 14 residues long. V shed 5 bases, J shed 4 bases, and the junction held 5 bases outside the gene matches. Germline loops: CDR1 MDHEN, CDR2 SYDVKM. The CDR3 sequence: CASSNRGAGNTIYF. The CDR3, as DNA: TGTGCCAGCAGTAACAGGGGAGCCGGAAACACCATATATTTT.

This clone was seen a few times. The rearrangement joins TRBV15 to TRBJ1-4; D may be TRBD1 (6 bases). This CDR3 region has 15 residues. The germline gives CDR1 LNHNV, CDR2 YYDKDF (reference sequence). Trimming removed 5 bases at V and 0 bases at J, with 10 bases between. The CDR3: CATSDRRATNEKLFF. The CDR3 nucleotides are TGTGCCACCAGCGACAGGCGCGCAACTAATGAAAAACTGTTTTTT.

This clone was detected a few times. The CDR3 coding sequence is TGTGCCAGTAATCCTCTAGCGGGGGCATTCTACAATGAGCAGTTCTTC. This sequence encodes CASNPLAGAFYNEQFF. V gene TRBV19 combines with J gene TRBJ2-1; 10 bases are a match to TRBD2. Trimming removed 7 bases from V and 3 bases from J; junction bases left unmatched: 9. Germline V gene lookup returns CDR1 LNHDA and CDR2 SQIVND (reference sequence). This CDR3 region has 16 residues.

This rearrangement joins TRBV15 to TRBJ2-1, with D perhaps TRBD2 (5 bases). V was clipped by 1 base and J by 1 base, with 20 bases between them. Germline V gene sequence: CDR1 LNHNV, CDR2 YYDKDF (reference sequence). CDR3 length: 19 amino acids. CDR3 in amino acids: CATSRGSGGPLGSYNEQFF. CDR3 coding DNA: TGTGCCACCAGCAGAGGGTCCGGAGGCCCTTTGGGGTCCTACAATGAGCAGTTCTTC.

This rearrangement joins TRBV5-1 to TRBJ2-7; 7 bases are shared with TRBD1. Trimming at V came to 0 bases and at J to 5 bases, leaving 8 bases not matched to a gene. CDR1 is SGHRS, CDR2 YFSETQ, per germline. This CDR3 comprises 15 residues. CDR3 protein: CASSLVKTGSDEQYF. The CDR3, as DNA: TGCGCCAGCAGCTTGGTCAAGACAGGGTCCGACGAGCAGTACTTC. Based on the CDR3 plus reference TRBV5-1 and TRBJ2-7, the full variable domain is KAGVTQTPRYLIKTRGQQVTLSCSPISGHRSVSWYQQTPGQGLQFLFEYFSETQRNKGNFPGRFSGRQFSNSRSEMNVSTLELGDSALYLCASSLVKTGSDEQYFGPGTRLTVT.

This clone was observed a few times. The rearrangement uses TRBV6-5 and TRBJ2-2; no firm D call. Germline V CDR1 and CDR2: MNHEY, SVGAGI. Trimming took off 2 bases at V and 5 bases at J, with 9 bases between the two ends. The CDR3 is 14 amino acids. CDR3 sequence: CASSYGFGTGELFF. Here the CDR3 DNA reads TGTGCCAGCAGTTACGGATTCGGTACCGGGGAGCTGTTTTTT.

This clone has ten or more counts. The chain links TRBV5-1 to TRBJ2-7, with 10 bases that match TRBD2. CDR1 and CDR2 (germline): SGHRS, YFSETQ. V lost 0 bases to trimming and J lost 3 bases; unmatched junction nucleotides: 9. CDR3 length: 17 amino acids. The CDR3 DNA reads as TGCGCCAGCAGCTTGGTATCTAGCGGGAGCCTACTCTACGAGCAGTACTTC. It encodes CASSLVSSGSLLYEQYF.

This clone has at least ten counts. The chain joins TRBV21-1 to TRBJ1-4. TRBV21-1 is a listed pseudogene. The CDR3 totals 11 residues. CDR3 amino acids: CASSTNEKLFF. CDR3 DNA: TGTGCCAGCAGCACTAATGAAAAACTGTTTTTT.

The rearrangement uses TRBV5-1 and TRBJ1-1; D is ambiguous. V dropped 0 bases and J dropped 7 bases, with 10 bases sitting between them. Germline lookup yields CDR1 SGHRS and CDR2 YFSETQ. CDR3 length: 13 residues. CDR3 nucleotides: TGCGCCAGCAGCTTGGGTAGGGAGCGTGAAGCTTTCTTT. It yields the protein CASSLGREREAFF.

V usage is TRBV5-4 and J usage is TRBJ2-6; D is unclear. Germline V gene sequence: CDR1 SGHNT, CDR2 YYREEE (reference sequence). The CDR3 loop spans 16 amino acids. Trimming cost V 0 bases and J 2 bases, with 9 bases left between them. The CDR3 here is CASSLVQVAGANVLTF. The CDR3 DNA reads TGTGCCAGCAGCTTGGTGCAGGTGGCTGGGGCCAACGTCCTGACTTTC. The whole variable domain, remainder taken from reference TRBV5-4 and TRBJ2-6, is ETGVTQSPTHLIKTRGQQVTLRCSSQSGHNTVSWYQQALGQGPQFIFQYYREEENGRGNFPPRFSGLQFPNYSSELNVNALELDDSALYLCASSLVQVAGANVLTFGAGSRLTVL.

This clone was observed a handful of times. The chain employs TRBV6-8 and TRBJ2-7; D not resolved. Between the trimmed V and J ends, which lost 6 bases and 4 bases, there was a span of 10 bases. CDR3 length: 12 residues. Germline V gene data show CDR1 as MNHGY and CDR2 as SAAAGT. CDR3 loop: CASSQDGYEQYF. The CDR3 nucleotides are TGTGCCAGCAGCCAGGATGGTTACGAGCAGTACTTC.

In regard to this clone: Other DNA sequences within the sample encode an identical CDR3. The chain joins TRBV5-1 to TRBJ2-5; no definite D call. The CDR3 covers 14 residues. CDR1 is SGHRS and CDR2 is YFSETQ in the germline V gene. Trimming removed 2 bases from V and 2 bases from J, with 10 bases in between. In nucleotides, the CDR3 is TGCGCCAGCAGCTTACGGACGGATCAAGAGACCCAGTACTTC. The encoded protein is CASSLRTDQETQYF.

This clone was picked up a small number of times. Other DNA sequences from this sample encode an identical CDR3 as well. The chain uses TRBV7-2 and TRBJ1-5, with D perhaps TRBD1 (6 bases). Germline V gives CDR1 SGHTA, CDR2 FQGNSA. This CDR3 has 14 residues. V was clipped by 2 bases and J by 2 bases, with 7 bases between them. The CDR3 DNA reads as TGTGCCAGCAGCTTAAAGGGGGGCAATCAGCCCCAGCATTTT. Translating it yields CASSLKGGNQPQHF. The variable domain in full, with the rest retrieved from reference TRBV7-2 and TRBJ1-5, is GAGVSQSPSNKVTEKGKDVELRCDPISGHTALYWYRQSLGQGLEFLIYFQGNSAPDKSGLPSDRFSAERTGGSVSTLTIQRTQQEDSAVYLCASSLKGGNQPQHFGDGTRLSIL.

This rearrangement joins TRBV7-3 to TRBJ2-2; D gene unclear. V lost 1 base and J lost 6, with 6 bases in between. Germline V gene data show CDR1 as SGHTA and CDR2 as FQGTGA. This CDR3 spans 13 amino acids. The CDR3 nucleotides are TGTGCCAGCAGCTTAAGGCCCCCCGGGGAGCTGTTTTTT. Its protein is CASSLRPPGELFF. Full variable domain (remainder filled in from reference TRBV7-3 and TRBJ2-2): GAGVSQTPSNKVTEKGKYVELRCDPISGHTALYWYRQSLGQGPEFLIYFQGTGAADDSGLPNDRFFAVRPEGSVSTLKIQRTERGDSAVYLCASSLRPPGELFFGEGSRLTVL.

This clone was seen a few times. The chain uses TRBV18 and TRBJ2-7, with 9 bases aligning to TRBD1. Germline CDR1 KGHSH, CDR2 LQKENI. This CDR3 region has 15 residues. V lost 3 bases and J lost 3; bases outside the gene matches: 6. Here the CDR3 DNA reads TGTGCCAGCTCACCCGCCGGGACAGGGCGCTACGAGCAGTACGTC. As protein: CASSPAGTGRYEQYV.

This clone occurred a few times. V usage is TRBV9 and J usage is TRBJ2-4; 7 positions agree with TRBD2. V shed 4 bases and J 0 bases; nucleotides not matched to a gene: 4. Germline V gene data show CDR1 as SGDLS and CDR2 as YYNGEE. The CDR3 covers 15 residues. The CDR3 loop is CASSSGGIAKNIQYF. The CDR3 DNA follows: TGTGCCAGCAGCTCGGGGGGTATAGCCAAAAACATTCAGTACTTC.

This clone was seen ten or more times. The V gene is TRBV15, the J gene TRBJ2-1, with D possibly TRBD1 on 5 matching bases. Deletions cut 5 bases from V and 4 bases from J, with 12 bases between. The CDR3 has 14 amino acids. From germline, CDR1 is LNHNV and CDR2 YYDKDF (reference sequence). The CDR3 reads CATSPRTFYNEQFF. In nucleotides, the CDR3 is TGTGCCACCAGCCCTCGGACATTTTACAATGAGCAGTTCTTC.

This clone was observed a few times. V is TRBV5-1 and J is TRBJ2-5, with D perhaps matching TRBD2 (5 bases). Germline V CDR1 and CDR2: SGHRS, YFSETQ. The CDR3 totals 15 residues. The V and J ends lost 6 bases and 7 bases respectively, with 22 bases between them. This chain's CDR3 is CASKADPGFEGTQYF. In DNA, the CDR3 is TGCGCCAGCAAAGCAGACCCGGGTTTCGAGGGGACCCAGTACTTC. Using reference TRBV5-1 and TRBJ2-5 for the parts outside the CDR3, the full variable domain is KAGVTQTPRYLIKTRGQQVTLSCSPISGHRSVSWYQQTPGQGLQFLFEYFSETQRNKGNFPGRFSGRQFSNSRSEMNVSTLELGDSALYLCASKADPGFEGTQYFGPGTRLLVL.

The chain couples TRBV28 to TRBJ1-1; the D is unclear. The CDR3 contains 14 residues. The germline V gene encodes CDR1 MDHEN and CDR2 SYDVKM. Trimming took 4 bases from V and 3 from J, leaving 12 bases between them. The CDR3 spells CASSWGGGDTEAFF. CDR3 in DNA: TGTGCCAGCAGTTGGGGAGGCGGGGACACTGAAGCTTTCTTT.

This clone was counted a few times. The gene calls are TRBV28 and TRBJ1-5; D might be TRBD1 (5 bases). The CDR3 has 14 amino acids. The V end was cut by 2 bases, the J end by 6 bases, with 11 bases between. CDR1 is MDHEN, CDR2 SYDVKM, per germline. CDR3 nucleotide sequence: TGTGCCAGCAGTTTACGGCCAGGGACTCAGCCCCAGCATTTT. This codes for CASSLRPGTQPQHF.

This clone was seen a handful of times. This chain uses TRBV7-3 with TRBJ1-1; a possible D gene is TRBD1 (5 bases). V was cut by 3 bases and J by 1 base, with 9 bases left in between. The length of the CDR3 is 14 residues. Germline CDR1 SGHTA, CDR2 FQGTGA. The CDR3 bases are TGTGCCAGCAGCTTGGGACCGTCGAACACTGAAGCTTTCTTT. Its protein is CASSLGPSNTEAFF.